This record looks at one T cell receptor beta chain sequence and its context. The source of the sample is a study of T-cell memory formation after mild COVID-19. TCRdb reprocessed the 5' RACE reads with MiXCR, giving one entry per CDR3 protein. Among more than 300,000 distinct CDR3 sequences listed, around 15% were seen once. The junction had 6 bases not matched to a gene; V was cut back by 10 bases and J by 5 bases. CDR1 is MNHEY and CDR2 is SVGEGT in the germline V gene. The CDR3 is 13 residues long. This chain links TRBV6-2 or TRBV6-3 with TRBJ2-1; 9 nucleotides match TRBD2. This receptor was identified in a man aged 18 to 30 who had mild COVID-19 (a few samples of this study predate the infection). Cell type and time point are not known. The specimen was PBMCs or a T cell subset sorted from them (not recorded which). The CDR3 bases are TGTGCCATCTCTAGCGGGGCCAACAATGAGCAGTTCTTC. Protein sequence: CAISSGANNEQFF.